The source of this T cell receptor beta chain is a study of cytomegalovirus exposure and HLA in healthy donors. PCR involved 60 Vbeta and 13 Jbeta primers. Sequenced by immunoSEQ multiplex PCR; TCRdb stores in-frame clones only, minus some. The table lists 200,000 to 250,000 clones, approximately 80% of them singletons, with roughly a sixth in the top ten. This clone was detected only a few times. This CDR3 is 13 amino acids long. CDR1 and CDR2 (germline): SGHRS, YFSETQ. Trimming stripped 4 bases from V and 4 bases from J, with 12 bases between. The TCR comes from a man aged 35 to 55 in good health and CMV-seronegative. Sequencing was carried out using PBMCs. The chain links TRBV5-1 to TRBJ2-7, with D possibly being TRBD2 (6 bases). CDR3 in amino acids: CASSTGTPYEQYF. The CDR3 DNA sequence: TGCGCCAGCAGCACGGGGACTCCTTACGAGCAGTACTTC.